The 9 T cell receptor beta chains in this list originate from one sample, sequenced in a study of blood T cell repertoires in COVID-19. This table comes from immunoSEQ multiplex PCR, and its TCRdb copy is limited to in-frame clones, with some not included. The table shows 250,000 to 300,000 clones, with 85% to 90% occurring only once. Sequencing was carried out using peripheral blood. These receptors were taken from a man aged 18 to 29 with active or convalescent COVID-19.

The chain is built from TRBV10-3 and TRBJ2-1; D is ambiguous. Germline V lookup: CDR1 ENHRY, CDR2 SYGVKD. V lost 11 bases, J lost 5 bases, and 13 bases lay in between. The CDR3 sequence is 12 residues long. The CDR3 sequence is CALATADNEQFF. CDR3 sequence (DNA): TGTGCCCTCGCTACGGCGGACAATGAGCAGTTCTTC.

The J gene is TRBJ1-1, the V gene TRBV13; maybe TRBD1 (6 bases). The CDR3 is made up of 14 amino acids. Deletions cut 5 bases from V and 1 base from J, with 11 bases between. Germline V lookup: CDR1 PRHDT, CDR2 FYEKMQ (reference sequence). Here the CDR3 reads CASSHTGSNTEAFF. Here the CDR3 DNA reads TGTGCCAGCAGCCATACAGGGTCGAACACTGAAGCTTTCTTT.

The V and J genes are TRBV7-3 and TRBJ2-7, with 9 nucleotides matching TRBD2. The CDR3 loop spans 13 amino acids. Losses at the gene ends were 5 bases for V and 4 bases for J; bases not matched to a gene: 3. Germline CDR1 reads SGHTA; CDR2 reads FQGTGA. The CDR3 nucleotides are TGTGCCAGCAGCAGCACTAGCGGGTACGAGCAGTACTTC. The encoded protein is CASSSTSGYEQYF.

V usage is TRBV7-9 and J usage is TRBJ1-5; D may be TRBD1 (6 bases). Germline V gene lookup returns CDR1 SEHNR and CDR2 FQNEAQ (reference sequence). CDR3 size: 14 residues. V was clipped by 4 bases and J by 9 bases, with 16 bases between them. The CDR3 coding sequence is TGTGCCAGCAGCTCGGACAGCTCAACGGGGCCCCAGCATTTT. Its translation: CASSSDSSTGPQHF.

The chain carries TRBV10-3 and TRBJ1-1; D not resolved. The germline V gene has CDR1 ENHRY and CDR2 SYGVKD. Trimming stripped 0 bases from V and 5 bases from J, with 13 bases between. This CDR3 spans 15 amino acids. DNA for the CDR3: TGTGCCATCAGTGAGTCGGCCGGAGGAATGACTGAAGCTTTCTTT. Amino acid sequence: CAISESAGGMTEAFF.

The CDR3 sequence is CAWETLGTEAFF. CDR3 sequence (DNA): TGTGCCTGGGAGACTTTGGGCACTGAAGCTTTCTTT. This rearrangement joins TRBV30 to TRBJ1-1; D gene unclear. Trimming took off 5 bases at V and 4 bases at J, with 11 bases between the two ends. Looked up from germline, CDR1 is GTSNPN and CDR2 is SVGIG (reference sequence). The CDR3 sequence is 12 residues long.

This clone is a singleton in its sample. J is TRBJ1-1 and V is TRBV5-1; D not resolved. The ends were cut back, 0 bases at V and 2 bases at J, with 5 bases in the middle. The CDR3 has 13 amino acids. Per germline, CDR1 SGHRS and CDR2 YFSETQ. In nucleotides, the CDR3 is TGCGCCAGCAGCTTGGGACACAACACTGAAGCTTTCTTT. Its translation: CASSLGHNTEAFF.

The chain carries TRBV30 and TRBJ2-5, with D maybe TRBD1 (6 bases). Looked up from germline, CDR1 is GTSNPN and CDR2 is SVGIG (reference sequence). The CDR3 has 13 residues. Trimming removed 4 bases at V and 4 bases at J, with 13 bases between. The CDR3 nucleotides read TGTGCCTGGATGCAGGGGTGGGGAGAGACCCAGTACTTC. Encoded protein: CAWMQGWGETQYF.

The chain uses TRBV28 and TRBJ1-4; no clear D. Germline V gene data show CDR1 as MDHEN and CDR2 as SYDVKM. This CDR3 is 12 amino acids long. Trimming took 2 bases from V and 10 from J, leaving 8 bases between them. This CDR3 is CASSLRVGKLFF. The DNA for the CDR3 is TGTGCCAGCAGTTTACGGGTAGGAAAACTGTTTTTT.